This TCR beta chain emerged from a study of T-cell reconstitution after alpha-beta-depleted transplantation in children. Deletions cut 5 bases from V and 7 bases from J, with 18 bases between. The CDR3 extends over 14 amino acids. Germline values: CDR1 SEHNR, CDR2 FQNEAQ (reference sequence). TCRbeta library construction was performed incorporating unique molecular identifiers. TCRdb reprocessed the PCR reads via MiXCR and lists one record per CDR3 protein. The top ten clones hold 3% to 4% of a sample with some 400,000 distinct CDR3 sequences, roughly 20% of them seen once. The chain couples TRBV7-9 to TRBJ2-7; D may be TRBD2 (6 bases). Sequenced here: PBMCs from the stem cell graft donor, sampled from the stem cell graft. The clonotype originates from a human donor who donated a stem cell graft to a child with acute myeloid leukemia. CDR3 sequence reads: CASSQTSKFGEQYF. In DNA, the CDR3 is TGTGCCAGCAGCCAGACTAGTAAGTTCGGTGAGCAGTACTTC.